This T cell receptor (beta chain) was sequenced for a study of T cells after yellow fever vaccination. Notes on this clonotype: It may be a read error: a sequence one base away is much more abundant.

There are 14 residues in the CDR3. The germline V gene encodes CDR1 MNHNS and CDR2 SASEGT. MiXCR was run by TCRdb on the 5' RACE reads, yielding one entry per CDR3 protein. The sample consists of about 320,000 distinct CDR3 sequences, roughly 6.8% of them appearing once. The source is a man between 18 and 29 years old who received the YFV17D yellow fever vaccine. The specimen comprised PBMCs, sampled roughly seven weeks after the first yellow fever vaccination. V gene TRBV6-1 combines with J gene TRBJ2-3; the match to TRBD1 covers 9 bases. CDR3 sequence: CASSRDRVEDTRYF. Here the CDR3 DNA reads TGTGCCAGCAGCCGGGACAGGGTTGAAGATACGCGGTATTTT.